One sample yielded the 29 T cell receptor beta chains listed below, sequenced in a study of post-analysis software for immune sequencing data. Findings and limits, study-wide: In patients, a few TRBV segments were more frequent than in controls, with TRBV5-6, TRBV5-1 and TRBV20-1 among them.

For these receptors, no antigen is known. Prepared libraries of TCR beta cDNA carried unique molecular identifiers. TCRdb analysed the PCR reads with MiXCR anew, one entry per CDR3 protein. The table lists about 430,000 distinct CDR3 sequences, over 30% of them singletons. Material for sequencing was blood. The source is a girl aged 2-10 years with multiple sclerosis.

This clonotype came up a few times. The V and J genes are TRBV20-1 and TRBJ2-5; the D is unclear. The V end lost 8 bases, the J end lost 5 bases, and 21 bases lay between the germline ends. The CDR3 runs to 14 residues. The germline V gene has CDR1 DFQATT and CDR2 SNEGSKA (reference sequence). CDR3 DNA: TGCAGTACCCCGGCAATTATAGGCCGGGAGACCCAGTACTTC. Translation gives CSTPAIIGRETQYF.

This chain uses TRBV13 with TRBJ2-7; TRBD1 is a possible D gene (6 bases). Germline V gene data show CDR1 as PRHDT and CDR2 as FYEKMQ (reference sequence). V lost 3 bases to trimming and J lost 7 bases, with 19 bases between them. The CDR3 is 15 residues long. CDR3 bases: TGTGCCAGCAGCTTTAGGGGACACCGCTTGGGAGAGCAGTACTTC. Translation: CASSFRGHRLGEQYF.

The J gene is TRBJ2-1, the V gene TRBV5-1; 12 bases align to TRBD2. Looked up from germline, CDR1 is SGHRS and CDR2 is YFSETQ. V shed 4 bases, J shed 0 bases, and the junction held 5 bases outside the gene matches. The CDR3 covers 17 residues. This chain's CDR3 is CASSKLAGGRSYNEQFF. The CDR3 nucleotides are TGCGCCAGCAGCAAACTAGCGGGGGGTCGCTCCTACAATGAGCAGTTCTTC.

The chain has TRBV6-2 or TRBV6-3 and TRBJ1-5, with a tentative D call TRBD1 (5 bases). Germline lookup yields CDR1 MNHEY and CDR2 SVGEGT. V was cut by 5 bases and J by 3 bases, with 14 bases left in between. The CDR3 spans 15 residues. CDR3 DNA sequence: TGTGCCAGCAGTGAGGGGCGCGTGCTCAATCAGCCCCAGCATTTT. Its translation is CASSEGRVLNQPQHF.

The chain links TRBV12-3 or TRBV12-4 to TRBJ2-7, with D possibly TRBD1 on 6 matching bases. The CDR3 totals 13 residues. Trimming pared 3 bases from V and 6 bases from J, leaving 12 bases between. CDR3 amino acids: CASSFLGASEQYF. The CDR3 coding sequence is TGTGCCAGCAGTTTTTTGGGGGCCTCCGAGCAGTACTTC.

The CDR3 DNA is TGCAGTGCAACTTCGGGACTTTTCACCGGGGAGCTGTTTTTT. Its translation is CSATSGLFTGELFF. The chain joins TRBV20-1 to TRBJ2-2, with D possibly being TRBD2 (6 bases). Germline loops: CDR1 DFQATT, CDR2 SNEGSKA (reference sequence). The ends were cut back, 6 bases at V and 4 bases at J, with 15 bases in the middle. The CDR3 sequence is 14 residues long.

This clonotype was observed once. The chain recombines TRBV28 with TRBJ2-7, with D possibly TRBD1 on 6 matching bases. The germline V gene has CDR1 MDHEN and CDR2 SYDVKM. The length of the CDR3 is 15 residues. Trimming took 2 bases from V and 2 from J, leaving 13 bases between them. The CDR3 DNA sequence: TGTGCCAGCAGTTTAGGGGACATTATGCCCTACGAGCAGTACTTC. Encoded protein: CASSLGDIMPYEQYF.

The rearrangement uses TRBV7-3 and TRBJ2-5; D is ambiguous. This CDR3 is built from 15 residues. The germline V gene has CDR1 SGHTA and CDR2 FQGTGA. The V end was cut by 2 bases, the J end by 4 bases, with 14 bases between. CDR3 region: CASSLSSSPLETQYF. CDR3 DNA sequence: TGTGCCAGCAGCTTATCCAGCTCCCCCCTAGAGACCCAGTACTTC. Variable domain in full (rest from reference TRBV7-3 and TRBJ2-5): GAGVSQTPSNKVTEKGKYVELRCDPISGHTALYWYRQSLGQGPEFLIYFQGTGAADDSGLPNDRFFAVRPEGSVSTLKIQRTERGDSAVYLCASSLSSSPLETQYFGPGTRLLVL.

This chain uses TRBV25-1 with TRBJ1-1, with a tentative D call TRBD1 (6 bases). Trimming stripped 2 bases from V and 1 base from J, with 11 bases between. CDR3 length: 15 residues. In germline, CDR1 is MGHDK, CDR2 SYGVNS. The DNA of the CDR3 is TGTGCCAGCAGTGAAGTGGACAGCCCGAACACTGAAGCTTTCTTT. Translated: CASSEVDSPNTEAFF.

The chain links TRBV5-1 to TRBJ1-1; the match to TRBD1 covers 7 bases. Germline V gives CDR1 SGHRS, CDR2 YFSETQ. The CDR3 length is 13 residues. The junction had 7 bases not matched to a gene; V was cut back by 4 bases and J by 7 bases. The CDR3 DNA reads TGCGCCAGCAGCCCCACAGGGGTAGGTGAAGCTTTCTTT. Residues: CASSPTGVGEAFF.

A few counts support this clonotype. The CDR3 region is CSVGTFPSTDTQYF. Written as DNA, the CDR3 is TGCAGCGTTGGAACTTTCCCTAGCACAGATACGCAGTATTTT. The V gene is TRBV29-1, the J gene TRBJ2-3, with D uncertain. This CDR3 spans 14 amino acids. V lost 4 bases, J lost 0 bases, and 11 bases lay in between. Germline lookup yields CDR1 SQVTM and CDR2 ANQGSEA.

The sample holds a few counts of this clonotype. The chain employs TRBV20-1 and TRBJ2-7, with TRBD1 matching 8 bases. Per the germline V gene, CDR1 is DFQATT and CDR2 is SNEGSKA (reference sequence). The CDR3 covers 15 residues. Trimming removed 3 bases from V and 2 bases from J; junction bases left unmatched: 9. The CDR3 loop reads CSARPTGQGAYEQYF. CDR3 DNA: TGCAGTGCTAGGCCAACCGGACAGGGTGCCTACGAGCAGTACTTC.

This clonotype was counted only a few times. The chain joins TRBV4-2 to TRBJ1-2; TRBD1 matches 7 bases. The germline CDR1 and CDR2 sequences are LGHNA and YNFKEQ. This CDR3 has 14 residues. V lost 1 base to trimming and J lost 4 bases; unmatched junction nucleotides: 3. CDR3 nucleotide sequence: TGTGCCAGCAGCCAAGTGACAGGGACCTATGGCTACACCTTC. Protein: CASSQVTGTYGYTF.

The chain employs TRBV5-1 and TRBJ2-7; 7 bases fit TRBD1. Germline V gives CDR1 SGHRS, CDR2 YFSETQ. Trimming at V came to 3 bases and at J to 4 bases, leaving 13 bases not matched to a gene. The CDR3 loop spans 16 amino acids. CDR3 region: CASSSTTGETKYEQYF. In nucleotides, the CDR3 is TGCGCCAGCAGCTCCACCACAGGGGAAACTAAATACGAGCAGTACTTC.

V usage is TRBV28 and J usage is TRBJ1-2, with TRBD1 matching over 7 bases. The V segment lost 4 bases and the J segment 2 bases; nucleotides outside the gene matches: 7. The CDR3 has 15 residues. Germline values: CDR1 MDHEN, CDR2 SYDVKM. The CDR3 sequence is CASSSPGQPNYGYTF. The CDR3 DNA sequence: TGTGCCAGCAGTTCCCCGGGACAGCCGAACTATGGCTACACCTTC.

In its sample, this clonotype was seen a few times. CDR3: CASSWTSGVYNEQFF. Here the CDR3 DNA reads TGTGCCAGCAGCTGGACTAGCGGGGTTTACAATGAGCAGTTCTTC. The chain has TRBV7-6 and TRBJ2-1; TRBD2 aligns across 12 bases. CDR3 size: 15 residues. Germline-derived CDR1 and CDR2 are SGHVS and FNYEAQ. J gave up 4 bases and V 4 bases, and 2 bases lay outside the gene matches.

This chain connects TRBV28 to TRBJ2-7; D may be TRBD1 or TRBD2 (5 bases each). The CDR3 runs 13 residues. CDR1 and CDR2 from the germline V gene are MDHEN and SYDVKM. Trimming pared 3 bases from V and 2 bases from J, leaving 8 bases between. The CDR3 DNA is TGTGCCAGCAGTTTGGGGGTTGCCTACGAGCAGTACTTC. It codes for CASSLGVAYEQYF.

The J gene is TRBJ1-1, the V gene TRBV6-5; 10 bases are shared with TRBD1. There are 15 residues in the CDR3. Germline-derived CDR1 and CDR2 are MNHEY and SVGAGI. J lost 7 bases, V lost 6 bases, and 11 bases had no gene match. The CDR3 coding sequence is TGTGCCAGCAGACGAACTACCGGGACAGGGGTTGAAGCTTTCTTT. Its translation: CASRRTTGTGVEAFF.

The genes are TRBV5-1 and TRBJ2-1; D gene uncertain. Germline V gene data show CDR1 as SGHRS and CDR2 as YFSETQ. The CDR3 loop spans 14 amino acids. V dropped 2 bases and J dropped 4 bases, with 10 bases sitting between them. In DNA, the CDR3 is TGCGCCAGCAGCTTAGGGTCTCTTTACAATGAGCAGTTCTTC. It yields the protein CASSLGSLYNEQFF.

This chain connects TRBV3-1 to TRBJ2-1; possible D gene TRBD1, 6 bases. The V gene's germline CDR1 is LGHDT and CDR2 YNNKEL (reference sequence). The CDR3 spans 15 residues. The germline V and J ends were trimmed by 1 base and 9 bases, with 16 bases remaining between them. The CDR3 region is CASSQGSAGTSEQFF. CDR3 nucleotides: TGTGCCAGCAGCCAAGGATCTGCAGGGACAAGTGAGCAGTTCTTC.

This clonotype was seen more than once but under ten times. Just one base apart from a much larger clone, this may be a read error. The gene calls are TRBV5-5 and TRBJ2-1; D perhaps matches TRBD1 (6 bases). The germline gives CDR1 SGHKS, CDR2 YYEKEE (reference sequence). The CDR3 is 17 residues long. Trimming shortened V by 4 bases and J by 2 bases, and 19 bases separated the two germline ends. The CDR3 nucleotides read TGTGCCAGCAGCGTCGAAGCGACAGGATTGACCTACAATGAGCAGTTCTTC. This translates into CASSVEATGLTYNEQFF. The full variable domain, its missing parts supplied by reference TRBV5-5 and TRBJ2-1, is DAGVTQSPTHLIKTRGQQVTLRCSPISGHKSVSWYQQVLGQGPQFIFQYYEKEERGRGNFPDRFSARQFPNYSSELNVNALLLGDSALYLCASSVEATGLTYNEQFFGPGTRLTVL.

This clonotype was detected only a few times. This rearrangement joins TRBV11-2 to TRBJ2-4; the match to TRBD2 covers 8 bases. The CDR3 is 19 amino acids. After removal of 5 bases from V and 2 bases from J, the junction contained 17 bases not matched to a gene. Germline CDR1 reads SGHAT; CDR2 reads FQNNGV. The CDR3 protein is CASSDRFGGGLYSKNIQYF. DNA for the CDR3: TGTGCCAGCAGCGACCGATTCGGGGGGGGCCTCTATTCCAAAAACATTCAGTACTTC. Variable domain in full (rest from reference TRBV11-2 and TRBJ2-4): EAGVAQSPRYKIIEKRQSVAFWCNPISGHATLYWYQQILGQGPKLLIQFQNNGVVDDSQLPKDRFSAERLKGVDSTLKIQPAKLEDSAVYLCASSDRFGGGLYSKNIQYFGAGTRLSVL.

This clonotype showed up just once. The chain recombines TRBV20-1 with TRBJ2-7; TRBD1 matches at 7 bases. The CDR3 contains 14 residues. After removal of 4 bases from V and 2 bases from J, the junction contained 8 bases not matched to a gene. Germline V gene lookup returns CDR1 DFQATT and CDR2 SNEGSKA (reference sequence). CDR3 amino acids: CSAIRGGEAYEQYF. The CDR3 DNA reads as TGCAGTGCTATCCGAGGGGGCGAGGCCTACGAGCAGTACTTC.

The chain's CDR3 is CASSAGGISYEQYF. CDR3 nucleotides: TGTGCCAGCAGTGCGGGTGGTATCTCCTACGAGCAGTACTTC. V and J are TRBV2 and TRBJ2-7, with unresolved D. The CDR3 totals 14 residues. V was clipped by 4 bases and J by 0 bases, with 10 bases between them. In germline, CDR1 is SNHLY, CDR2 FYNNEI.

This clonotype was recorded a few times. This sequence joins TRBV20-1 and TRBJ1-5, with no clear D. Germline V gene data show CDR1 as DFQATT and CDR2 as SNEGSKA (reference sequence). The CDR3 has 12 amino acids. V was pared by 6 bases and J by 0 bases, with 6 bases between. This chain's CDR3 is CSALPSNQPQHF. The CDR3 coding sequence is TGCAGTGCCCTGCCTAGCAATCAGCCCCAGCATTTT.

The chain couples TRBV20-1 to TRBJ2-1, with a weak D call TRBD1 (6 bases). The CDR3 is 13 amino acids. Per the germline V gene, CDR1 is DFQATT and CDR2 is SNEGSKA (reference sequence). Trimming took 6 bases from V and 10 from J, leaving 19 bases between them. The CDR3 here is CSAPIRTDREQFF. CDR3 coding DNA: TGCAGTGCCCCAATTCGAACCGACAGGGAGCAGTTCTTC.

With respect to this clonotype: At one end the junction does not follow the germline gene, possibly because of a read error. V usage is TRBV6-5 and J usage is TRBJ2-3, with 12 positions matching TRBD2. The CDR3 consists of 17 residues. The germline V gene encodes CDR1 MNHEY and CDR2 SVGAGI. CDR3 sequence (DNA): TGTGCCGGCAGTTACACTAGCGGGGGGACCCACACAGATACGCAGTATTTT. Protein: CAGSYTSGGTHTDTQYF.

The J gene is TRBJ2-1, the V gene TRBV27; TRBD2 is a possible D gene (6 bases). V lost 5 bases to trimming and J lost 8 bases, with 13 bases between them. The length of the CDR3 is 13 residues. Germline CDR1 MNHEY, CDR2 SMNVEV (reference sequence). The CDR3 nucleotides are TGTGCCAGCAGTCCCGGGACTGTCTATGAGCAGTTCTTC. Its protein is CASSPGTVYEQFF.

This chain's CDR3 is CASMTSGRAFEQFF. The CDR3 DNA reads as TGTGCCAGCATGACTAGCGGGAGGGCGTTTGAGCAGTTCTTC. The chain employs TRBV7-9 and TRBJ2-1, with 14 bases matching TRBD2. This CDR3 spans 14 amino acids. Per the germline V gene, CDR1 is SEHNR and CDR2 is FQNEAQ (reference sequence). J lost 9 bases, V lost 7 bases, and 5 bases had no gene match.